This T cell receptor beta chain emerged from a study of cytomegalovirus exposure and HLA in healthy donors. This clone was seen only a few times. The PCR made use of 60 Vbeta and 13 Jbeta primers. TCRdb's copy holds only in-frame clones and misses some; the assay was immunoSEQ multiplex PCR. The sample includes 150,000 to 200,000 clones, roughly 79% seen only once; the top ten take 2% to 2.5%. V shed 1 base and J 0 bases; nucleotides not matched to a gene: 0. The CDR3 is 14 amino acids. Germline CDR1 is SGHNT and CDR2 is YYREEE (reference sequence). The sequencing input was PBMCs. The V gene is TRBV5-4, the J gene TRBJ1-1; 7 bases are shared with TRBD1. The source is a woman aged 25 to 39 in good health and CMV-seropositive. CDR3 in DNA: TGTGCCAGCAGCTTGACAGGGGTGAACACTGAAGCTTTCTTT. Its protein product is CASSLTGVNTEAFF.